The rows below give T cell receptor beta chains drawn from one sample of a study of blood T cell repertoires in COVID-19. Assay: immunoSEQ multiplex PCR; the TCRdb copy retains only in-frame clones and omits some. The sample carries about 67,000 clones, about nine tenths recorded once. Sequenced input: peripheral blood. All receptors come from a man aged 50-59 years with active COVID-19. CDR3s include the opening cysteine and the closing phenylalanine or tryptophan. The D gene is left open where the match is weak. A clone size is listed for some rows: how often the clone was seen (once, few, many), or a class if it is expanded.

TRBJ2-7 TRBV28 14 few - CASSFLISSGQQYF TGTGCCAGCAGTTTCCTAATTTCCTCTGGGCAGCAGTACTTC
TRBJ1-1 TRBV18 15 - TRBD1 CASSPPSTGGTEAFF TGTGCCAGCTCACCACCGTCGACAGGGGGAACTGAAGCTTTCTTT
TRBJ1-2 TRBV6-5 13 - TRBD1 CASSLTGSVGYTF TGTGCCAGCAGTTTGACAGGGTCGGTTGGCTACACCTTC
TRBJ1-2 TRBV18 14 - - CASSPSDGNYGYTF TGTGCCAGCTCACCAAGCGACGGGAACTATGGCTACACCTTC
TRBJ2-5 TRBV29-1 12 - - CSVELLQLTQYF TGCAGCGTTGAATTACTTCAATTGACCCAGTACTTC
TRBJ1-3 TRBV7-2 15 few - CASSSGSGAGNTIYF TGTGCCAGCAGCTCCGGGTCCGGCGCTGGAAACACCATATATTTT
TRBJ2-3 TRBV27 14 - - CASSLSESTDTQYF TGTGCCAGCAGTTTAAGTGAGAGCACAGATACGCAGTATTTT
TRBJ2-6 TRBV5-4 18 once TRBD1 CASSLRSGTDSGANVLTF TGTGCCAGCAGCTTGAGGTCCGGGACAGACTCTGGGGCCAACGTCCTGACTTTC
TRBJ2-1 TRBV2 15 - - CASRPGGIGDNEQFF TGTGCCAGCCGTCCTGGCGGGATAGGCGACAATGAGCAGTTCTTC
TRBJ2-1 TRBV6-2/TRBV6-3 16 - - CASSYVTPSSYNEQFF TGTGCCAGCAGTTATGTTACCCCCAGCTCCTACAATGAGCAGTTCTTC
TRBJ2-7 TRBV7-2 14 - TRBD2 CASSEGLVGYEQYF TGTGCCAGCAGCGAAGGACTAGTCGGGTACGAGCAGTACTTC
TRBJ1-3 TRBV30 13 once - CAWGGFSGNTIYF TGTGCCTGGGGGGGCTTCTCTGGAAACACCATATATTTT
TRBJ2-7 TRBV9 14 - - CASSVGLANYEQYF TGTGCCAGCAGCGTAGGGCTAGCGAACTACGAGCAGTACTTC
TRBJ1-5 TRBV7-2 15 - - CASSPGWGAHQPQHF TGTGCCAGCAGCCCGGGGTGGGGAGCGCATCAGCCCCAGCATTTT
TRBJ2-7 TRBV12-3/TRBV12-4 13 - - CASSLITDGEQYF TGTGCCAGCAGTTTAATTACAGATGGCGAGCAGTACTTC
TRBJ2-1 TRBV2 13 - TRBD1 CASNVQGYNEQFF TGTGCCAGCAACGTACAGGGGTACAATGAGCAGTTCTTC
TRBJ2-1 TRBV9 18 few TRBD2 CASSVGLAGGGSYNEQFF TGTGCCAGCAGCGTTGGGCTAGCGGGAGGGGGGTCCTACAATGAGCAGTTCTTC
TRBJ1-2 TRBV5-6 15 few - CASSRTMTANYGYTF TGTGCCAGCAGCCGTACGATGACAGCTAACTATGGCTACACCTTC
TRBJ1-6 TRBV19 16 - TRBD1 CASSIPRQGGNSPLHF TGTGCCAGTAGTATACCAAGACAGGGGGGGAATTCACCCCTCCACTTT
TRBJ1-4 TRBV15 13 - - CATSREGGEKLFF TGTGCCACCAGCAGAGAGGGAGGTGAAAAACTGTTTTTT
TRBJ2-3 TRBV9 18 - TRBD2 CASSVVGTSGSSGDTQYF TGTGCCAGCAGCGTAGTAGGGACTAGCGGGAGCTCAGGAGATACGCAGTATTTT
TRBJ2-7 TRBV2 13 - - CASSVSALYEQYF TGTGCCAGCAGTGTCTCAGCGTTATACGAGCAGTACTTC
TRBJ2-2 TRBV6-2/TRBV6-3 16 - TRBD1 CASSYKPGQGHRELFF TGTGCCAGCAGTTACAAACCGGGACAGGGGCACCGGGAGCTGTTTTTT
TRBJ2-7 TRBV15 15 - TRBD1 CATSTPGQGIYEQYF TGTGCCACCAGCACTCCGGGACAGGGGATCTACGAGCAGTACTTC
TRBJ2-5 TRBV4-3 14 - TRBD2 CASSQERGLAAQYF TGCGCCAGCAGCCAAGAGAGGGGTCTAGCGGCGCAGTACTTC
TRBJ2-3 TRBV2 15 - - CARSPSFGETDTQYF TGTGCCAGATCTCCTAGTTTCGGGGAGACAGATACGCAGTATTTT
TRBJ1-5 TRBV19 15 - - CASSPDRNSNQPQHF TGTGCCAGTAGCCCGGACAGAAATAGCAATCAGCCCCAGCATTTT
TRBJ2-7 TRBV11-3 14 - - CASSLGYGQGEQYF TGTGCCAGCAGCTTAGGGTACGGGCAGGGCGAGCAGTACTTC
TRBJ1-5 TRBV11-3 17 once TRBD1 CASSWDRGDNSNQPQHF TGTGCCAGCAGCTGGGACAGGGGGGATAATAGCAATCAGCCCCAGCATTTT
TRBJ2-7 TRBV5-1 13 - - CASSLEAGGEQYF TGCGCCAGCAGCTTGGAGGCCGGGGGCGAGCAGTACTTC
TRBJ1-5 TRBV4-3 15 once - CASSQEFRPNQPQHF TGCGCCAGCAGCCAAGAATTCAGGCCCAATCAGCCCCAGCATTTT
TRBJ2-1 TRBV18 14 - - CASSPLGGPGEQFF TGTGCCAGCTCACCACTCGGGGGGCCTGGTGAGCAGTTCTTC